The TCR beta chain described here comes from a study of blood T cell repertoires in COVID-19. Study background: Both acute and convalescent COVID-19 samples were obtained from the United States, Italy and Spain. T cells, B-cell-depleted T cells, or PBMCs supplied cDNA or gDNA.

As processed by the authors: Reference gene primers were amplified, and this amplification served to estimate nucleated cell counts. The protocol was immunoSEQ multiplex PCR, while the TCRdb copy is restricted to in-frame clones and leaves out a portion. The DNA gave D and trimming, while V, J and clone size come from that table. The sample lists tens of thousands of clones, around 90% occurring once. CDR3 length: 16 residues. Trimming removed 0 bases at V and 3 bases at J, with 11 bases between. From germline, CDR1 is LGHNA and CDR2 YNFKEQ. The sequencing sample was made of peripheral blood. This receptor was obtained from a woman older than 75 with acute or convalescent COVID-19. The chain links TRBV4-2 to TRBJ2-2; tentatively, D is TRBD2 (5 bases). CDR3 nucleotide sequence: TGTGCCAGCAGCCAAGATGAACGGGGAGACACCGGGGAGCTGTTTTTT. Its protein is CASSQDERGDTGELFF.